The 28 T cell receptor beta chains given below trace back to one sample, sequenced in a study of blood T cells in healthy people across ages. Combining a sample-barcoded 5' primer with a J-beta primer mix, a second PCR ran for about 6 to 11 cycles. TCRdb reprocessed the 5' RACE reads with MiXCR, giving one entry per CDR3 protein. The sample lists roughly 800,000 distinct CDR3 sequences; roughly 53% were seen once. Sequencing was performed on blood. The receptors stem from a man older than 75 in good health.

This clonotype showed up just a few times. This chain joins TRBV29-1 and TRBJ1-1; D gene unclear. This CDR3 is built from 14 residues. V was trimmed by 4 bases and J by 0 bases, leaving 12 bases between them. Germline V gene data show CDR1 as SQVTM and CDR2 as ANQGSEA. CDR3 residues: CSVGEGSLNTEAFF. CDR3 nucleotides: TGCAGCGTTGGTGAGGGCAGTCTGAACACTGAAGCTTTCTTT.

This clonotype was found a few times. The rearrangement links TRBV20-1 to TRBJ2-1; no reliable D call. Germline V gene data show CDR1 as DFQATT and CDR2 as SNEGSKA (reference sequence). The CDR3 has 10 residues. V lost 5 bases, J lost 7 bases, and 6 bases lay in between. The DNA of the CDR3 is TGCAGTGCTGCCTTGAATGAGCAGTTCTTC. As protein: CSAALNEQFF.

This clonotype was counted once. Possible read error: a much larger clone is one base away. This likely comes from a read error, as the CDR3 has no conserved phenylalanine or tryptophan at its end. The chain links TRBV6-2 or TRBV6-3 to TRBJ2-5; 9 positions match TRBD1. The V gene end was trimmed by 6 bases and the J gene end by 5 bases; junction bases not matched to a gene: 7. The CDR3 covers 14 residues. The germline V gene encodes CDR1 MNHEY and CDR2 SVGEGT. In DNA, the CDR3 is TGTGCCAGCAGATCAACAGGGGGCGCTGAGACCCAGTACTTA. Its protein product is CASRSTGGAETQYL.

This clonotype was recorded a few times. V and J are TRBV28 and TRBJ2-1; 8 nucleotides line up with TRBD2. The CDR3 has 16 residues. V was pared by 4 bases and J by 0 bases, with 5 bases of the junction left unmatched. The germline V gene encodes CDR1 MDHEN and CDR2 SYDVKM. The CDR3 coding sequence is TGTGCCAGCAGTTCGCCCGGGACTAGCTCCTACAATGAGCAGTTCTTC. Its translation: CASSSPGTSSYNEQFF. The variable domain in full, with the rest retrieved from reference TRBV28 and TRBJ2-1, is DVKVTQSSRYLVKRTGEKVFLECVQDMDHENMFWYRQDPGLGLRLIYFSYDVKMKEKGDIPEGYSVSREKKERFSLILESASTNQTSMYLCASSSPGTSSYNEQFFGPGTRLTVL.

The V call is TRBV28, the J call TRBJ2-5; 8 nucleotides agree with TRBD1. The CDR3 extends over 15 amino acids. J gave up 6 bases and V 3 bases, and 9 bases lay outside the gene matches. The V gene's germline CDR1 is MDHEN and CDR2 SYDVKM. DNA of the CDR3: TGTGCCAGCAGTTTCCGGGACAGGATCCTCCAGACCCAGTACTTC. This encodes CASSFRDRILQTQYF.

This clonotype was seen more than once but under ten times. V gene TRBV9 combines with J gene TRBJ2-5; 7 nucleotides line up with TRBD2. V shed 4 bases, J shed 5 bases, and the junction held 11 bases outside the gene matches. The CDR3 extends over 15 amino acids. Germline V CDR1 and CDR2: SGDLS, YYNGEE. CDR3 sequence (DNA): TGTGCCAGCAGCCCCCGCGGGAGCATACAGGAGACCCAGTACTTC. Translated, it gives CASSPRGSIQETQYF.

The chain couples TRBV29-1 to TRBJ2-3; D not resolved. Looked up from germline, CDR1 is SQVTM and CDR2 is ANQGSEA. The CDR3 covers 12 residues. V was trimmed by 7 bases and J by 2 bases, leaving 10 bases between them. CDR3 in amino acids: CSATGPTDTQYF. As DNA, the CDR3 is TGCAGCGCCACCGGACCCACAGATACGCAGTATTTT.

The J gene is TRBJ2-3, the V gene TRBV14; D not resolved. The CDR3 has 14 amino acids. Per the germline V gene, CDR1 is SGHDN and CDR2 is FVKESK. V shed 1 base and J shed 4 bases, with 9 bases lying between them. The CDR3 reads CASSQVNAADTQYF. In DNA, the CDR3 is TGTGCCAGCAGCCAAGTTAACGCCGCAGATACGCAGTATTTT.

The chain recombines TRBV2 with TRBJ1-2; D is ambiguous. Trimming stripped 1 base from V and 7 bases from J, with 10 bases between. There are 13 residues in the CDR3. Germline V gene sequence: CDR1 SNHLY, CDR2 FYNNEI. The DNA for the CDR3 is TGTGCCAGCAGTGAAGGAAGGGCGGCTGGCTACACCTTC. The encoded protein is CASSEGRAAGYTF.

The chain combines TRBV20-1 with TRBJ1-2, with 8 nucleotides matching TRBD1. Per germline, CDR1 DFQATT and CDR2 SNEGSKA (reference sequence). V shed 0 bases, J shed 6 bases, and the junction held 6 bases outside the gene matches. The CDR3 has 14 residues. This CDR3 reads CSARDQQGADGYTF. In DNA form, the CDR3 reads TGCAGTGCTAGAGACCAGCAGGGGGCGGATGGCTACACCTTC.

The table lists this clonotype with a few counts. V gene TRBV10-3 combines with J gene TRBJ2-1, with 14 bases matching TRBD2. Germline CDR1 reads ENHRY; CDR2 reads SYGVKD. The CDR3 runs to 16 residues. Trimming took 7 bases from V and 6 from J; bases not matched to a gene: 8. CDR3 sequence (DNA): TGTGCCATCACCCGGACTAGCGGGAGGTCGGTCAATGAGCAGTTCTTC. As protein: CAITRTSGRSVNEQFF.

There are a few counts of this clonotype. This chain links TRBV3-1 with TRBJ2-5, with a weak D call TRBD2 (5 bases). Germline CDR1 reads LGHDT; CDR2 reads YNNKEL (reference sequence). V was cut by 2 bases and J by 5 bases, with 9 bases left in between. This CDR3 spans 13 amino acids. CDR3 DNA: TGTGCCAGCAGCCAATGGAGCGGTGAGACCCAGTACTTC. Encoded protein: CASSQWSGETQYF.

To note about this clonotype: The germline gene is not matched at one end of the junction; a read error may be the cause. V gene TRBV4-2 combines with J gene TRBJ1-1; D gene unclear. The V gene's germline CDR1 is LGHNA and CDR2 YNFKEQ. The CDR3 extends over 14 amino acids. In DNA form, the CDR3 reads TGTGCCAGCAGCCAAGATGGTGGGAACACTAAAGCTTTCTTT. As protein: CASSQDGGNTKAFF.

The CDR3 bases are TGCAGTGCCCCGGCAGACAATGAAAAACTGTTTTTT. Protein: CSAPADNEKLFF. The chain uses TRBV20-1 and TRBJ1-4; D call uncertain. CDR1 and CDR2 (germline): DFQATT, SNEGSKA (reference sequence). V dropped 6 bases and J dropped 5 bases, with 10 bases sitting between them. This CDR3 contains 12 residues.

This clonotype was counted only a few times. The genes are TRBV5-1 and TRBJ2-1; weak D call: TRBD2 (5 bases). This CDR3 has 15 amino acids. Germline CDR1 reads SGHRS; CDR2 reads YFSETQ. V was trimmed by 0 bases and J by 8 bases, leaving 15 bases between them. The CDR3 region has the DNA TGCGCCAGCAGCTTGGCCGGGGTAGCCGTGGATGAGCAGTTCTTC. This translates into CASSLAGVAVDEQFF.

DNA of the CDR3: TGTGCCAGCAGTGCCGACCGACAGAATCAGCCCCAGCATTTT. Its translation: CASSADRQNQPQHF. The chain joins TRBV12-3 or TRBV12-4 to TRBJ1-5, with D possibly being TRBD1 (5 bases). The V and J ends lost 5 bases and 4 bases respectively, with 12 bases between them. The CDR3 runs 14 residues.

V is TRBV19 and J is TRBJ2-5; TRBD1 aligns across 8 bases. This CDR3 is built from 16 residues. CDR1 and CDR2 from the germline V gene are LNHDA and SQIVND (reference sequence). V lost 4 bases to trimming and J lost 4 bases; unmatched junction nucleotides: 11. CDR3 in amino acids: CASSRDRTGWRETQYF. The CDR3 region has the DNA TGTGCCAGTAGTAGGGACAGGACAGGGTGGAGAGAGACCCAGTACTTC.

The chain joins TRBV4-2 to TRBJ2-5, with 15 bases identical to TRBD2. V lost 4 bases, J lost 11 bases, and 11 bases stayed unmatched. The CDR3 length is 16 residues. The germline CDR1 and CDR2 sequences are LGHNA and YNFKEQ. This chain's CDR3 is CASSPGLAGGPDEQYF. CDR3 sequence (DNA): TGTGCCAGCAGCCCCGGACTAGCGGGAGGGCCTGATGAGCAGTACTTC.

The rearrangement links TRBV9 to TRBJ2-7, with D perhaps matching TRBD2 (5 bases). Matching the DNA end better, TRBJ2-5 makes the J call doubtful. Germline V gene lookup returns CDR1 SGDLS and CDR2 YYNGEE. This CDR3 has 16 residues. This chain's CDR3 is CASSVAAGELSETQYF. The DNA for the CDR3 is TGTGCCAGCAGCGTAGCGGCCGGGGAACTGTCCGAGACCCAGTACTTC.

The chain joins TRBV10-3 to TRBJ2-3; 10 nucleotides match TRBD2. The germline CDR1 and CDR2 sequences are ENHRY and SYGVKD. The CDR3 consists of 13 residues. CDR3 in DNA: TGTGCTCGGGCGGCTAGCGGGAGTGATACGCAGTATTTT. Encoded protein: CARAASGSDTQYF.

The chain uses TRBV29-1 and TRBJ2-1, with a possible D match to TRBD2 (6 bases). TRBJ2-7 explains the end of the DNA better; the J call may be wrong. The CDR3 is 13 residues long. Germline assignment: CDR1 SQVTM and CDR2 ANQGSEA. CDR3: CSAVADSYNEQYF. CDR3 nucleotide sequence: TGCAGCGCCGTAGCGGATAGCTACAATGAGCAGTACTTC.

This clonotype appeared once. CDR3 loop: CASSPRGARDCLYGYTF. As DNA, the CDR3 is TGTGCCAGCAGCCCTCGTGGGGCCCGGGACTGTCTCTATGGCTACACCTTC. This chain uses TRBV21-1 with TRBJ1-2. TRBV21-1 is a pseudogene. The CDR3 is made up of 17 amino acids.

V gene TRBV4-1 combines with J gene TRBJ1-2; 9 bases map to TRBD1. J lost 7 bases, V lost 4 bases, and 19 bases had no gene match. The germline V gene has CDR1 MGHRA and CDR2 YSYEKL. The CDR3 has 18 residues. For the CDR3, the DNA is TGCGCCAGCAGCCCAACTACGGGACAGGGTTCCCAAAAAGTTGGCTACACCTTC. It encodes CASSPTTGQGSQKVGYTF.

CDR3: CATSPLAGGTQYF. The CDR3 nucleotides are TGTGCCACCAGTCCACTAGCGGGAGGGACCCAGTACTTC. The chain is built from TRBV24-1 and TRBJ2-5; 12 positions match TRBD2. The CDR3 is made up of 13 amino acids. The ends lost 6 bases at V and 7 bases at J; junction bases unmatched: 2. CDR1 is KGHDR, CDR2 SFDVKD, per germline.

This rearrangement joins TRBV5-1 to TRBJ2-6, with unresolved D. The CDR3 consists of 16 residues. V lost 3 bases to trimming and J lost 5 bases, with 15 bases between them. Germline V gene data show CDR1 as SGHRS and CDR2 as YFSETQ. The CDR3 is CASSSNTVDRANVLTF. The CDR3 DNA is TGCGCCAGCAGCTCCAACACCGTCGACAGGGCCAACGTCCTGACTTTC.

The J gene is TRBJ2-2, the V gene TRBV3-1, with D possibly being TRBD1 (5 bases). This CDR3 comprises 16 residues. The V end was cut by 0 bases, the J end by 7 bases, with 15 bases between. The V gene's germline CDR1 is LGHDT and CDR2 YNNKEL (reference sequence). The CDR3 protein is CASSQDGQLIGGELFF. The CDR3 region has the DNA TGTGCCAGCAGCCAAGATGGACAACTAATCGGCGGGGAGCTGTTTTTT.

This clonotype was recorded only once. The rearrangement joins TRBV21-1 to TRBJ1-2. TRBV21-1 is a known pseudogene. The CDR3 is 11 residues long. Written as DNA, the CDR3 is TGTGCCAGCAGCAAAGTTCCCATCTACACCTTC. Translated: CASSKVPIYTF.

The chain couples TRBV4-1 to TRBJ2-1, with a tentative D call TRBD2 (6 bases). Germline V lookup: CDR1 MGHRA, CDR2 YSYEKL. The length of the CDR3 is 16 residues. Trimming removed 4 bases at V and 4 bases at J, with 17 bases between. The CDR3 bases are TGCGCCAGCAGCCTCATGACTAGTGGAAAGTACAATGAGCAGTTCTTC. The encoded protein is CASSLMTSGKYNEQFF.